The 2 T cell receptor beta chains below come from one sample, sequenced in a study of blood T cell repertoires in COVID-19. Sequenced by immunoSEQ multiplex PCR; TCRdb stores in-frame clones only, minus some. The sample includes approximately 38,000 clones, 75% to 90% of them seen just once. Material for sequencing was peripheral blood. All receptors derive from a man aged 25-45 years with active or convalescent COVID-19.

This chain uses TRBV30 with TRBJ1-3, with D hard to call. The germline V gene encodes CDR1 GTSNPN and CDR2 SVGIG (reference sequence). V was trimmed by 0 bases and J by 5 bases, leaving 32 bases between them. The CDR3 covers 21 residues. In nucleotides, the CDR3 is TGTGCCTGGAGTGTAACTGGTGGTGACATTACTCCTCCAAATAACCGAAACACCATATATTTT. The encoded protein is CAWSVTGGDITPPNNRNTIYF. Combining the CDR3 with reference TRBV30 and TRBJ1-3 gives the whole variable domain SQTIHQWPATLVQPVGSPLSLECTVEGTSNPNLYWYRQAAGRGLQLLFYSVGIGQISSEVPQNLSASRPQDRQFILSSKKLLLSDSGFYLCAWSVTGGDITPPNNRNTIYFGEGSWLTVV.

The CDR3 region has the DNA TGTGCCACCAGTGATCCTCGTGGAGGACTGGGGGAGACCCAGTACTTC. Its translation is CATSDPRGGLGETQYF. This sequence joins TRBV24-1 and TRBJ2-5; tentatively, D is TRBD2 (5 bases). The germline gives CDR1 KGHDR, CDR2 SFDVKD. This CDR3 has 16 residues. V shed 3 bases and J shed 5 bases, with 18 bases lying between them.